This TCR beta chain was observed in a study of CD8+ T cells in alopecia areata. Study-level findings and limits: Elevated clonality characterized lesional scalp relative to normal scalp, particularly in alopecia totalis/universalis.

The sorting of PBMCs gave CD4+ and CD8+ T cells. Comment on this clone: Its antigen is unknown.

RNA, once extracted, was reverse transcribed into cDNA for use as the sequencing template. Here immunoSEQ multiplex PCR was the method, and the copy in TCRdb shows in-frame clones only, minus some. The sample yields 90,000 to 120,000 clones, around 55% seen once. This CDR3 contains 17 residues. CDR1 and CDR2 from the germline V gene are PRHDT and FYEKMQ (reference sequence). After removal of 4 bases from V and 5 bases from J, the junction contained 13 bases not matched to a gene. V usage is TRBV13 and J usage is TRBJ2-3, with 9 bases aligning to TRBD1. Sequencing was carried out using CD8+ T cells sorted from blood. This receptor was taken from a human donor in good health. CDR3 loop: CASSSGVTGGKRDTQYF. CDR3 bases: TGTGCCAGCAGCTCCGGGGTGACAGGGGGAAAACGAGATACGCAGTATTTT.